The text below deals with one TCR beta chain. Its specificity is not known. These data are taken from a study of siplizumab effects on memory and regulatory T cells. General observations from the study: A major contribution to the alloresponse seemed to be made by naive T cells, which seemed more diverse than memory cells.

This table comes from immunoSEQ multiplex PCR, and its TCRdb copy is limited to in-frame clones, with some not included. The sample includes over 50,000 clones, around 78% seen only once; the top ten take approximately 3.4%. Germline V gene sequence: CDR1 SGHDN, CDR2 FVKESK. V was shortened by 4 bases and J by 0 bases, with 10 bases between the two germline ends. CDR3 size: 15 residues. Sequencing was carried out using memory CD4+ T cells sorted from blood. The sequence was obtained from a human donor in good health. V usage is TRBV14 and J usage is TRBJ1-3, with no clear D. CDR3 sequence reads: CASSPGRISGNTIYF. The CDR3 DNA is TGTGCCAGCAGCCCCGGACGGATCTCTGGAAACACCATATATTTT.